This note documents a single TCR beta chain sequence. This clone's antigen is unknown. The sample holds no much larger clone one base away, and base qualities are not on file. The sample is drawn from a study of identical twins (TCRdb year 2016). About the full investigation: To test whether fetal clonotypes persist, the study used deep sequencing on TCR alpha and beta repertoires from monozygotic twins, unrelated adults of various ages, and cord blood. To rule out contamination, the twin experiments were replicated at different times with different library preparation protocols.

What the authors observed across the whole study: Conclusions relied on cross-sectional statistical analysis, since the same donors could not be followed over many years. In beta out-of-frame sequences, excess twin sharing was weaker, because having fewer shared sequences lowered the signal-to-noise ratio. Abundant cord blood beta clonotypes had fewer insertions, young adult naive repertoires showed a similar but weaker trend, and memory repertoires showed no such trend. In monozygotic twins, out-of-frame TCR alpha sharing was systematically underestimated by recombination models, although the models agreed with sharing between unrelated individuals. Out-of-frame TCR alpha sequences shared between twins showed an excess of low generation-probability sequences compared with coincidental sharing between unrelated individuals. Zero-insertion analyses could be partly confounded by invariant T cells such as MAIT and iNKT, though diverse VJ usage argued against such confounding for most clonotypes.

CDR1 and CDR2 were assigned from the germline V gene as MRHNA and SNTAGT. Including cysteine and phenylalanine, the CDR3 has 11 amino acids. This entry keeps only the CDR3 DNA: 33 bases, framed from base 1. Library preparation used 5' RACE. Sequencing was performed on an Illumina HiSeq 2000. A universal primer binding site was added through template switching, and the final cDNA carried a unique molecular identifier so that TCR cDNA molecules could be counted accurately. First-strand cDNA for TCR alpha and beta chains was synthesized from specific primers in the conserved constant-segment region. To control for contamination, each cDNA library was double barcoded with a SMART-Mk sample barcode plus Illumina barcodes. Two successive PCR steps introduced TruSeq adapter sequences along with Illumina sample barcodes. The Illumina HiSeq platform was used with custom primers to sequence TCR alpha and beta cDNA libraries. The published analysis was carried out like this. MiGEC processed the raw reads to extract unique molecular identifiers, while MiXCR was used to determine the CDR3 positions. Recombination models were inferred per individual with the repgenHMM and IGoR tools using an EM algorithm. Shared clonotype analysis was performed with the tcR package in R, normalizing sharing by the product of cloneset sizes. Out-of-frame nonproductive sequences were analyzed to study raw recombination free of thymic and clonal selection effects. TCRdb's own reprocessing of the public reads used fastp at Q25 and MiXCR and kept productive beta chains. Rows are combined by CDR3 protein, so each entry shows the most common genes and DNA. What appears here as the V and J calls and clone size reflects TCRdb's work, not the paper's. The sample records 500,000 or so distinct CDR3 sequences, roughly a fifth of which are singletons. Jointly, the top ten make up roughly 0.9% of the sample.

Every donor in the study was a healthy Caucasian. The twin cohort comprised three pairs of female monozygotic twins, all aged roughly 18 to 30 years. CD4+ and CD8+ T cell populations were isolated with positive isolation kits from Invitrogen. These data are also associated with another study on T cells expressing NK-cell markers. As the second publication notes: Fewer than ten donors provided sorted CD3+CD56+NKG2C+, CD3+CD56+NKG2C- and CD3+CD56-NKG2C+ T-cell subsets, whose TCR beta-chain repertoires were profiled. Of the eight sequenced donors, seven were found to be HCMV-seropositive and one was found to be HCMV-seronegative. To restrict sorting to alphabetaTCR-expressing T cells, an anti-gammadeltaTCR antibody was added in several experiments. In several donors, the dominant CD3+CD56+NKG2C+ clonotypes were among the top 10 CD8+ clonotypes and accounted for roughly 1.0-8% of CD8+ T cells. Those dominant clonotypes were again the most abundant among CD3+CD56-NKG2C+ cells in several donors, at about 25-60.1%. Whether the expanded NKG2C-expressing T cell clones were specific for HCMV antigens remained unclear. All eight donors whose samples were sequenced were randomly selected healthy volunteers, three of them men and five women. HCMV-specific IgG was detected in serum with a commercial ELISA kit to determine HCMV serostatus. MIGEC was used to demultiplex reads and group the reads by UMI, and MiTCR was used to assemble and quantify clonotypes. To exclude erroneous sequences, any TCR cDNA sequence not supported by at least two reads was discarded. Downstream repertoire analysis used the tcR package, and clonotypes were matched across fractions by CDR3 nucleotide sequence plus V segment. VDJmatch was used to annotate antigen specificity against VDJdb, with one amino acid substitution in CDR3 allowed.

The sequenced material came from CD4+ T cells sorted from blood. The chain employs TRBV6-4 and TRBJ1-4; the D gene identity is not certain. The receptor was isolated from a woman aged 18-35 years in good health. The sequenced DNA is TGTAGGGCGGGTCTATGTGAAAAACTGTTTTTT. Its protein reads: CRAGLCEKLFF.